This TCR beta chain was recorded in a study of vaccination and CD4 T cells after COVID-19. Study conclusions and caveats: Post-vaccination, and not before, a median roughly 86% of reactive clones appeared in convalescent patients.

To note about this clonotype: The antigen is undetermined.

Trimming took off 5 bases at V and 7 bases at J, with 15 bases between the two ends. Looked up from germline, CDR1 is SGHTA and CDR2 is FQGNSA. The CDR3 runs 14 residues. The study sequenced cultured CD4+ T cell DNA using the Oncomine TCR Beta short-read assay. MiXCR, run by TCRdb on the PCR reads, gives a single entry per CDR3 protein. The sample yields about 19,000 distinct CDR3 sequences, approximately 37% seen once. Treatment given: roughly 11-day PBMC culture with coronavirus spike peptide pools or control peptides (ViraFEST assay). J is TRBJ2-1 and V is TRBV7-2; D possibly matches TRBD1 or TRBD2 (6 bases each). The sequencing sample was made of cultured CD4+ T cells from blood. This clonotype was obtained from a human donor with COVID-19. The CDR3 region is CASSMGRGVNEQFF. The DNA of the CDR3 is TGTGCCAGCAGCATGGGAAGGGGGGTGAATGAGCAGTTCTTC.